A single sample is the source of the 7 T cell receptor beta chains below, sequenced in a study of blood T cells in healthy people across ages. PCR was performed a second time for roughly 7 to 11 cycles using a sample-barcoded 5' primer and a J-beta primer mix. TCRdb re-derived calls from the 5' RACE reads in MiXCR, one entry per CDR3 protein. Of some 1.6 million distinct CDR3 sequences listed, roughly 32% are singletons. Sequencing was done on a sample of blood. These receptors were obtained from a woman aged 25 to 45 in good health.

The rearrangement joins TRBV9 to TRBJ2-5; 9 bases are shared with TRBD2. The CDR3 contains 15 residues. CDR1 is SGDLS and CDR2 is YYNGEE in the germline V gene. Losses at the gene ends were 3 bases for V and 4 bases for J; bases not matched to a gene: 7. CDR3 sequence (DNA): TGTGCCAGCAGCGCGAGGCTACTAGCGGGAGAGACCCAGTACTTC. Protein: CASSARLLAGETQYF.

The chain is built from TRBV4-1 and TRBJ1-2; 9 nucleotides line up with TRBD1. The length of the CDR3 is 15 residues. CDR1 is MGHRA and CDR2 is YSYEKL in the germline V gene. With 3 bases clipped from V and 4 bases from J, the junction kept 6 bases outside the gene matches. The CDR3 protein is CASSHATGGAYGYTF. CDR3 nucleotides: TGCGCCAGCAGCCATGCTACAGGGGGCGCCTATGGCTACACCTTC.

A few counts support this clonotype. The chain employs TRBV5-1 and TRBJ2-7; TRBD1 matches 9 bases. Trimming cost V 4 bases and J 3 bases; bases outside gene matches: 2. The germline CDR1 and CDR2 sequences are SGHRS and YFSETQ. The CDR3 is made up of 13 amino acids. CDR3 coding DNA: TGCGCCAGCAGCATGGACAGGGGCTACGAGCAGTACTTC. Protein sequence: CASSMDRGYEQYF. Full variable domain (missing parts from reference TRBV5-1 and TRBJ2-7): KAGVTQTPRYLIKTRGQQVTLSCSPISGHRSVSWYQQTPGQGLQFLFEYFSETQRNKGNFPGRFSGRQFSNSRSEMNVSTLELGDSALYLCASSMDRGYEQYFGPGTRLTVT.

This clonotype appeared once. The genes are TRBV28 and TRBJ2-7, with 7 bases fitting TRBD1. The junction had 14 bases not matched to a gene; V was cut back by 6 bases and J by 6 bases. The V gene's germline CDR1 is MDHEN and CDR2 SYDVKM. The CDR3 covers 15 residues. The CDR3 sequence is CASSREPGQPFEQYF. Here the CDR3 DNA reads TGTGCCAGCAGCAGAGAACCGGGACAGCCTTTCGAGCAGTACTTC. The complete variable domain, with remaining parts taken from reference TRBV28 and TRBJ2-7, reads DVKVTQSSRYLVKRTGEKVFLECVQDMDHENMFWYRQDPGLGLRLIYFSYDVKMKEKGDIPEGYSVSREKKERFSLILESASTNQTSMYLCASSREPGQPFEQYFGPGTRLTVT.

The CDR3 region is CASSSPLGVTSTDTQYF. CDR3 bases: TGTGCCAGCAGCTCCCCGCTTGGCGTTACTAGCACAGATACGCAGTATTTT. The chain is built from TRBV11-2 and TRBJ2-3; D uncertain. CDR1 and CDR2 (germline): SGHAT, FQNNGV. The CDR3 is 17 residues long. V shed 4 bases and J shed 0 bases, with 17 bases lying between them. The variable domain in full, completed from reference TRBV11-2 and TRBJ2-3, reads EAGVAQSPRYKIIEKRQSVAFWCNPISGHATLYWYQQILGQGPKLLIQFQNNGVVDDSQLPKDRFSAERLKGVDSTLKIQPAKLEDSAVYLCASSSPLGVTSTDTQYFGPGTRLTVL.

This clonotype appeared a single time. The V gene is TRBV7-2, the J gene TRBJ2-2; D is undetermined. Looked up from germline, CDR1 is SGHTA and CDR2 is FQGNSA. This CDR3 region has 13 residues. The ends were cut back, 10 bases at V and 2 bases at J, with 11 bases in the middle. The CDR3 protein is CATWWLNTGELFF. CDR3 sequence (DNA): TGTGCCACATGGTGGCTAAACACCGGGGAGCTGTTTTTT.

The genes are TRBV2 and TRBJ2-1; 13 bases line up with TRBD2. Germline V CDR1 and CDR2: SNHLY, FYNNEI. The CDR3 is 13 residues long. V was pared by 8 bases and J by 9 bases, with 4 bases of the junction left unmatched. CDR3 sequence (DNA): TGTGCCAGCGGACTAGCGGGAGTACCTGAGCAGTTCTTC. Its protein product is CASGLAGVPEQFF. Using reference TRBV2 and TRBJ2-1 for the parts outside the CDR3, the full variable domain is EPEVTQTPSHQVTQMGQEVILRCVPISNHLYFYWYRQILGQKVEFLVSFYNNEISEKSEIFDDQFSVERPDGSNFTLKIRSTKLEDSAMYFCASGLAGVPEQFFGPGTRLTVL.